These T cell receptor beta chains were read from a single sample in a study of shared clonotypes between healthy human individuals. The repertoire was sequenced with immunoSEQ multiplex PCR; TCRdb's copy has only in-frame clones and lacks some. The table has about 2,500,000 clones, approximately 92% seen once. Sequenced input: naive CD4+ T cells sorted from blood. These receptors originate from a man younger than 35 in good health. CDR3s include the opening cysteine and the closing phenylalanine or tryptophan. A D gene is named only where the DNA matches it firmly. Rows give clone size only sometimes, using once, few, many, or a class for an expanded clone.

d_gene: .
v_gene: TRBV19
j_gene: TRBJ2-2
abundance: .
CDR3nt: TGTGCCAGTAGTATAGTGCAGGGGTTTGGCACCGGGGAGCTGTTTTTT
CDR3aa: CASSIVQGFGTGELFF

d_gene: TRBD2
v_gene: TRBV18
j_gene: TRBJ2-3
abundance: .
CDR3nt: TGTGCCAGCTCACCAGCGGGAGGGAGAACAGATACGCAGTATTTT
CDR3aa: CASSPAGGRTDTQYF

d_gene: .
v_gene: TRBV7-9
j_gene: TRBJ2-5
abundance: .
CDR3nt: TGTGCCAGCAGCTTAGGGGGGCCGGGACTTCAAGGGGAGACCCAGTACTTC
CDR3aa: CASSLGGPGLQGETQYF

d_gene: TRBD2
v_gene: TRBV5-1
j_gene: TRBJ2-7
abundance: .
CDR3nt: TGCGCCAGTGCGGCTAGCGGGGACTACGAGCAGTACTTC
CDR3aa: CASAASGDYEQYF

d_gene: TRBD1
v_gene: TRBV4-1
j_gene: TRBJ2-2
abundance: once
CDR3nt: TGCGCCAGCAGCCGCCCACGGGGACAGGGGGAGTCCGGGGAGCTGTTTTTT
CDR3aa: CASSRPRGQGESGELFF

d_gene: .
v_gene: TRBV5-8
j_gene: TRBJ1-1
abundance: .
CDR3nt: TGTGCCAGCAGCTTGAGTCGACTGGAGGCTTTCTTT
CDR3aa: CASSLSRLEAFF

d_gene: TRBD1
v_gene: TRBV5-1
j_gene: TRBJ2-2
abundance: once
CDR3nt: TGCGCCAGCAGCTTAGCTACCGGGACAGGGGGCACCGGGGAGCTGTTTTTT
CDR3aa: CASSLATGTGGTGELFF

d_gene: TRBD2
v_gene: TRBV7-7
j_gene: TRBJ2-3
abundance: .
CDR3nt: TGTGCTAGCAGCCCGCGGGGTAGCGGGGGTACAGATACGCAGTATTTT
CDR3aa: CASSPRGSGGTDTQYF

d_gene: TRBD2
v_gene: TRBV6-1
j_gene: TRBJ2-3
abundance: .
CDR3nt: TGTGCCAGCAGTGGCGGACTAGCGGGGGGATCAGATACGCAGTATTTT
CDR3aa: CASSGGLAGGSDTQYF

d_gene: TRBD2
v_gene: TRBV7-9
j_gene: TRBJ2-1
abundance: .
CDR3nt: TGTGCCAGCAGCTTAGTCCTAGCGGGGGAGTTCTTC
CDR3aa: CASSLVLAGEFF

d_gene: .
v_gene: TRBV4-1
j_gene: TRBJ2-1
abundance: once
CDR3nt: TGCGCCAGCAGCCAGTACCCTCTAGGTCTCAATGAGCAGTTCTTC
CDR3aa: CASSQYPLGLNEQFF

d_gene: .
v_gene: TRBV4-2
j_gene: TRBJ2-7
abundance: .
CDR3nt: TGTGCCAGCAGCCCCGGGACCCGATACGAGCAGTACTTC
CDR3aa: CASSPGTRYEQYF

d_gene: TRBD1
v_gene: TRBV2
j_gene: TRBJ2-3
abundance: .
CDR3nt: TGTGCCAGCAGGACAGGGGGCGTCGCAGATACGCAGTATTTT
CDR3aa: CASRTGGVADTQYF

d_gene: TRBD2
v_gene: TRBV5-1
j_gene: TRBJ2-7
abundance: .
CDR3nt: TGCGCCAGCAGCTTGGAGCTAGCGGTTACCTACGAGCAGTACTTC
CDR3aa: CASSLELAVTYEQYF

d_gene: TRBD1
v_gene: TRBV5-1
j_gene: TRBJ2-3
abundance: .
CDR3nt: TGCGCCAGCAGCCCGGGACAGGGGAGCCCAGATACGCAGTATTTT
CDR3aa: CASSPGQGSPDTQYF

d_gene: TRBD1
v_gene: TRBV11-3
j_gene: TRBJ2-7
abundance: .
CDR3nt: TGTGCCAGCAGCTTAGGCAGGGGGGAGCAGTACTTC
CDR3aa: CASSLGRGEQYF

d_gene: TRBD2
v_gene: TRBV19
j_gene: TRBJ2-7
abundance: .
CDR3nt: TGTGCCCAACCCCAGGGAGGGGACTACGAGCAGTACTTC
CDR3aa: CAQPQGGDYEQYF

d_gene: .
v_gene: TRBV19
j_gene: TRBJ2-7
abundance: .
CDR3nt: TGTGCCAGTAGTTCAGAGACTACGACCTACGAGCAGTACTTC
CDR3aa: CASSSETTTYEQYF

d_gene: TRBD2
v_gene: TRBV28
j_gene: TRBJ2-1
abundance: .
CDR3nt: TGTGCCAGCAGTTTGGGGGGACTAGCAACAAATGAGCAGTTCTTC
CDR3aa: CASSLGGLATNEQFF

d_gene: .
v_gene: TRBV7-9
j_gene: TRBJ1-6
abundance: .
CDR3nt: TGTGCCAGCAGCGAGGACACGGGTGGAAATTCACCCCTCCACTTT
CDR3aa: CASSEDTGGNSPLHF

d_gene: .
v_gene: TRBV28
j_gene: TRBJ1-2
abundance: .
CDR3nt: TGTGCCAGCAGCCCCGCACGGGGATATGGCTACACCTTC
CDR3aa: CASSPARGYGYTF

d_gene: TRBD1
v_gene: TRBV30
j_gene: TRBJ1-4
abundance: .
CDR3nt: TGTGCCTGGACCGGGACAGGAGGCGGTGAAAAACTGTTTTTT
CDR3aa: CAWTGTGGGEKLFF

d_gene: TRBD2
v_gene: TRBV7-9
j_gene: TRBJ2-1
abundance: .
CDR3nt: TGTGCCAGCAGCCCAAATAGGGGGGCACTAGCGGGAAACAATGAGCAGTTCTTC
CDR3aa: CASSPNRGALAGNNEQFF

d_gene: TRBD2
v_gene: TRBV18
j_gene: TRBJ2-1
abundance: .
CDR3nt: TGTGCCAGCTCACCACCGGAATTCCGGGGGGGCCTCGAGCAGTTCTTC
CDR3aa: CASSPPEFRGGLEQFF

d_gene: .
v_gene: TRBV7-2
j_gene: TRBJ2-7
abundance: .
CDR3nt: TGTGCCAGCAGCTTTTACCCGGACGTCACCTACGAGCAGTACTTC
CDR3aa: CASSFYPDVTYEQYF

d_gene: TRBD1
v_gene: TRBV29-1
j_gene: TRBJ1-2
abundance: .
CDR3nt: TGCAGCGTTGGACAGGGGATCAGTGGCTACACCTTC
CDR3aa: CSVGQGISGYTF

d_gene: .
v_gene: TRBV5-6
j_gene: TRBJ2-1
abundance: .
CDR3nt: TGTGCCAGCAGCTTGGGCCAGGCACTGGGAAATGAGCAGTTCTTC
CDR3aa: CASSLGQALGNEQFF

d_gene: .
v_gene: TRBV4-3
j_gene: TRBJ2-7
abundance: .
CDR3nt: TGCGCCAGCAGCCAAGAAGACCACAGCTCCTACGAGCAGTACTTC
CDR3aa: CASSQEDHSSYEQYF

d_gene: .
v_gene: TRBV30
j_gene: TRBJ1-4
abundance: .
CDR3nt: TGTGCCTGGAGTTTGGGAGGGGCTTCGGGCGAAAAACTGTTTTTT
CDR3aa: CAWSLGGASGEKLFF

d_gene: .
v_gene: TRBV18
j_gene: TRBJ1-3
abundance: .
CDR3nt: TGTGCCAGCTCACCGGGAGTCGGAAACACCATATATTTT
CDR3aa: CASSPGVGNTIYF

d_gene: TRBD2
v_gene: TRBV7-3
j_gene: TRBJ2-6
abundance: .
CDR3nt: TGTGCCAGCAGCCAAGGACTAGCGGGGGACTCTGGGGCCAACGTCCTGACTTTC
CDR3aa: CASSQGLAGDSGANVLTF

d_gene: TRBD1
v_gene: TRBV2
j_gene: TRBJ2-7
abundance: .
CDR3nt: TGTGCCAGCAGGACCGGGACAGGGGGTATCTACGAGCAGTACTTC
CDR3aa: CASRTGTGGIYEQYF

d_gene: .
v_gene: TRBV28
j_gene: TRBJ2-7
abundance: .
CDR3nt: TGTGCCAGCAGTTTCGGACCACTCTACGAGCAGTACTTC
CDR3aa: CASSFGPLYEQYF

d_gene: .
v_gene: TRBV30
j_gene: TRBJ2-2
abundance: .
CDR3nt: TGTGCCTGGAGAGGGCCCACCGGGGAGCTGTTTTTT
CDR3aa: CAWRGPTGELFF

d_gene: TRBD1
v_gene: TRBV6-5
j_gene: TRBJ1-1
abundance: .
CDR3nt: TGTGCCAGCAGGGGACAGGGGGCGCTCACTGAAGCTTTCTTT
CDR3aa: CASRGQGALTEAFF

d_gene: .
v_gene: TRBV28
j_gene: TRBJ1-2
abundance: .
CDR3nt: TGTGCCAGCAGCATAGGGTATGGCTACACCTTC
CDR3aa: CASSIGYGYTF

d_gene: .
v_gene: TRBV27
j_gene: TRBJ2-4
abundance: .
CDR3nt: TGTGCCAGCAGTTTAGCGGGGCTAGCCAAAAACATTCAGTACTTC
CDR3aa: CASSLAGLAKNIQYF

d_gene: .
v_gene: TRBV6-5
j_gene: TRBJ2-7
abundance: .
CDR3nt: TGTGCCAGCAGTTCCCCGGGGAGCGAGCAGTACTTC
CDR3aa: CASSSPGSEQYF

d_gene: .
v_gene: TRBV9
j_gene: TRBJ2-1
abundance: .
CDR3nt: TGTGCCAGCAGCGTAGAGGGGTGGGTGGACAATGAGCAGTTCTTC
CDR3aa: CASSVEGWVDNEQFF

d_gene: .
v_gene: TRBV6-1
j_gene: TRBJ2-5
abundance: .
CDR3nt: TGTGCCAGCAGTGAAAGAGACAGGACACAAGAGACCCAGTACTTC
CDR3aa: CASSERDRTQETQYF

d_gene: TRBD1
v_gene: TRBV12-5
j_gene: TRBJ2-1
abundance: .
CDR3nt: TGTGCTAGTGGTTTAGGGGACAGGGGGATTTTCTTC
CDR3aa: CASGLGDRGIFF

d_gene: .
v_gene: TRBV11-2
j_gene: TRBJ2-2
abundance: .
CDR3nt: TGTGCCAGCAGCTTAGAGGTGGCAGGCCTCGGGGAGCTGTTTTTT
CDR3aa: CASSLEVAGLGELFF

d_gene: .
v_gene: TRBV23-1
j_gene: TRBJ2-7
abundance: .
CDR3nt: TGCGCCAGCAGTCAATTTGCCTACGAGCAGTACTTC
CDR3aa: CASSQFAYEQYF

d_gene: .
v_gene: TRBV9
j_gene: TRBJ1-2
abundance: .
CDR3nt: TGTGCCAGCAGCGTAGAGGGCCGAAATTCCTATGGCTACACCTTC
CDR3aa: CASSVEGRNSYGYTF

d_gene: .
v_gene: TRBV5-6
j_gene: TRBJ1-2
abundance: .
CDR3nt: TGTGCCAGCAGGGAGACAGGACTAGGGTATGGCTACACCTTC
CDR3aa: CASRETGLGYGYTF

d_gene: .
v_gene: TRBV10-3
j_gene: TRBJ2-3
abundance: .
CDR3nt: TGTGCCATCAGAAGAGAGGTGGGAGCGGGACACGAAGATACGCAGTATTTT
CDR3aa: CAIRREVGAGHEDTQYF

d_gene: .
v_gene: TRBV2
j_gene: TRBJ1-2
abundance: .
CDR3nt: TGTGCCAGCAGTGAAGCCTGGGGAAACTATGGCTACACCTTC
CDR3aa: CASSEAWGNYGYTF

d_gene: TRBD1
v_gene: TRBV28
j_gene: TRBJ2-1
abundance: .
CDR3nt: TGTGCCAGCAGGGGACAGGGGGTCCCAGAGCAGTTCTTC
CDR3aa: CASRGQGVPEQFF

d_gene: .
v_gene: TRBV28
j_gene: TRBJ2-2
abundance: .
CDR3nt: TGTGCCAGCAGTTTACGGGGGCTATCGAACACCGGGGAGCTGTTTTTT
CDR3aa: CASSLRGLSNTGELFF

d_gene: TRBD2
v_gene: TRBV11-2
j_gene: TRBJ2-7
abundance: .
CDR3nt: TGTGCCAGCAGCACGTTGAAGCGGGGGACCTACGAGCAGTACTTC
CDR3aa: CASSTLKRGTYEQYF

d_gene: TRBD2
v_gene: TRBV12-5
j_gene: TRBJ2-5
abundance: once
CDR3nt: TGTGCTAGTGGTCCAGGACTAGCGGGAGTGGGGGAGCAAGAGACCCAGTACTTC
CDR3aa: CASGPGLAGVGEQETQYF

d_gene: .
v_gene: TRBV9
j_gene: TRBJ1-4
abundance: once
CDR3nt: TGTGCCAGCAGCGTAGGCTTTCAGGGAAATGAAAAACTGTTTTTT
CDR3aa: CASSVGFQGNEKLFF

d_gene: TRBD1
v_gene: TRBV23-1
j_gene: TRBJ2-5
abundance: .
CDR3nt: TGCGCCAGCAGTCAATCGGACAGGGGAGCCCAAGAGACCCAGTACTTC
CDR3aa: CASSQSDRGAQETQYF